The clone carrying this TCR beta chain has only one observation. Antigen specificity is unknown. This entry comes from a study of T cells in localized non-small cell lung cancer. The length of the CDR3 is 15 residues. Germline V gives CDR1 SGHRS, CDR2 YFSETQ. The V end lost 4 bases, the J end lost 2 bases, and 14 bases lay between the germline ends. Clones were read by immunoSEQ multiplex PCR, and TCRdb kept only the in-frame ones, dropping some. This sample has tens of thousands of clones, with around 81% found just once. Study observations and caveats: Uninvolved adjacent lung showed peak T cell clonality, exceeding tumor. As only one tumor region underwent sequencing, heterogeneity remains possible. Adjacent lung exhibited a median of 57 among the 100 most abundant tumor clones.

The specimen was peripheral blood, collected before any cancer treatment. The TCR originated in an older female donor with stage II squamous cell lung carcinoma. The chain employs TRBV5-1 and TRBJ2-3; the D call may be TRBD1 or TRBD2 (5 bases each). CDR3 residues: CASSSAGTVTDTQYF. CDR3 nucleotide sequence: TGCGCCAGCAGCAGCGCCGGGACGGTCACAGATACGCAGTATTTT.